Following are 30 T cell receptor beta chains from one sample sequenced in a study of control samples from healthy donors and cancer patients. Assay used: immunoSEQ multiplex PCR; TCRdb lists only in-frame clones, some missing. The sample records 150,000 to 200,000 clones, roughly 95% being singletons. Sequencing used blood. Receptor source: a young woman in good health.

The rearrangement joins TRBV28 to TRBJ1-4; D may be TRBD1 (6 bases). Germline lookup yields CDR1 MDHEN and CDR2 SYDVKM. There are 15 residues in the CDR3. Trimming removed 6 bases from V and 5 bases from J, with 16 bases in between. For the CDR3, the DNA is TGTGCCAGCAGCTCTGACAGGAGTTTAAATGAAAAACTGTTTTTT. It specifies CASSSDRSLNEKLFF.

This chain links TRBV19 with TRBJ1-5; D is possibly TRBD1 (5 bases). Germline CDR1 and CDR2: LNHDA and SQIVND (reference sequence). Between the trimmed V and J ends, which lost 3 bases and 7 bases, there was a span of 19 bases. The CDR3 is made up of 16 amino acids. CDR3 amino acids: CASSIPRSSGGQPQHF. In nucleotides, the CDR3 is TGTGCCAGTAGTATCCCTCGATCGTCGGGGGGGCAGCCCCAGCATTTT.

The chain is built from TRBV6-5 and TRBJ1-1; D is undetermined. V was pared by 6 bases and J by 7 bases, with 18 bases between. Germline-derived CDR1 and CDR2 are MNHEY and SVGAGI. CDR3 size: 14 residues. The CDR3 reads CASSQPYGGDEAFF. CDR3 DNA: TGTGCCAGCAGCCAACCCTATGGCGGGGATGAAGCTTTCTTT.

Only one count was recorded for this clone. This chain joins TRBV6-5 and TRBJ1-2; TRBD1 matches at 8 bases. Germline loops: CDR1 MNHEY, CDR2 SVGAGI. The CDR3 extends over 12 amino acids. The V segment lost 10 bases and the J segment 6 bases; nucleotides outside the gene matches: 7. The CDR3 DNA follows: TGTGCCATTTCGACAGGGGAAAATGGCTACACCTTC. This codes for CAISTGENGYTF.

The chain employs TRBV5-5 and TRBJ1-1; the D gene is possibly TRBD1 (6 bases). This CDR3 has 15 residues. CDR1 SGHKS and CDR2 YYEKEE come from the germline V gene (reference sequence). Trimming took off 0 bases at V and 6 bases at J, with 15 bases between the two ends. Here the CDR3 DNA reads TGTGCCAGCAGCTTGGTACCGGGGGGGGCCCCTGAAGCTTTCTTT. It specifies CASSLVPGGAPEAFF. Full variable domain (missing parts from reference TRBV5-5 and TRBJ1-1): DAGVTQSPTHLIKTRGQQVTLRCSPISGHKSVSWYQQVLGQGPQFIFQYYEKEERGRGNFPDRFSARQFPNYSSELNVNALLLGDSALYLCASSLVPGGAPEAFFGQGTRLTVV.

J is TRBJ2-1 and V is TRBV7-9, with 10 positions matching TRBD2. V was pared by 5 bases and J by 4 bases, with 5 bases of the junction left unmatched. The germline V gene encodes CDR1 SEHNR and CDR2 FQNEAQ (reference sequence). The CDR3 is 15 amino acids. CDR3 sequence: CASSATSGNYNEQFF. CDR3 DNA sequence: TGTGCCAGCAGCGCTACTAGCGGGAATTACAATGAGCAGTTCTTC.

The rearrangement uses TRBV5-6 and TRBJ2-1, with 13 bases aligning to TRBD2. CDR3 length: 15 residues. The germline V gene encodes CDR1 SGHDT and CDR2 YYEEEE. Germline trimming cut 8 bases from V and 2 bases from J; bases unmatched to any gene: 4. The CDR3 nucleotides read TGTGCCAGTCTACTAGCGGGGGGGCCCTACAATGAGCAGTTCTTC. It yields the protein CASLLAGGPYNEQFF.

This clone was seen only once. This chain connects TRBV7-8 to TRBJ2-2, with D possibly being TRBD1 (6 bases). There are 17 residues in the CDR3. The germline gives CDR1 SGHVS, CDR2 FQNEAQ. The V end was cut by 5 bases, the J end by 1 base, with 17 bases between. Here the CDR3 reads CASSISPGQLNTGELFF. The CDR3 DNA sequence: TGTGCCAGCAGCATCTCACCGGGACAATTGAACACCGGGGAGCTGTTTTTT.

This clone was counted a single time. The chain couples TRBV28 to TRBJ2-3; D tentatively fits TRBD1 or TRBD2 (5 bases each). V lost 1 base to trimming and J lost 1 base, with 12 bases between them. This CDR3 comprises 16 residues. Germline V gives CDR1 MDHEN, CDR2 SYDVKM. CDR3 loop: CASSLSTLGGTDTQYF. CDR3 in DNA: TGTGCCAGCAGTTTATCTACGTTGGGGGGCACAGATACGCAGTATTTT.

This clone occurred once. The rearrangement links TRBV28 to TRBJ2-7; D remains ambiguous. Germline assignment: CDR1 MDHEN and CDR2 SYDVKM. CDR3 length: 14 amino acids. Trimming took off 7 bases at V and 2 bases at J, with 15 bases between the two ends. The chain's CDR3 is CASTPSFFAYEQYF. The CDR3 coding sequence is TGTGCCAGCACACCGAGCTTTTTTGCCTACGAGCAGTACTTC. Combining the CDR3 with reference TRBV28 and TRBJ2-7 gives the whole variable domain DVKVTQSSRYLVKRTGEKVFLECVQDMDHENMFWYRQDPGLGLRLIYFSYDVKMKEKGDIPEGYSVSREKKERFSLILESASTNQTSMYLCASTPSFFAYEQYFGPGTRLTVT.

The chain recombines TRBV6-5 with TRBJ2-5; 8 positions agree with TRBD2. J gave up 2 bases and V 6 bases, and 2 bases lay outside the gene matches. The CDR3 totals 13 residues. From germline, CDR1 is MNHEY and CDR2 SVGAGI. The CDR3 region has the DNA TGTGCCAGCAGACGACTAGCGCAAGAGACCCAGTACTTC. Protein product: CASRRLAQETQYF.

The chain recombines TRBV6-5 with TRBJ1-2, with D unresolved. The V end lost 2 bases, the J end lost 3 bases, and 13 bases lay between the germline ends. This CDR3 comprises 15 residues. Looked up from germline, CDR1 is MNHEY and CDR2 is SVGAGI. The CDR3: CASSYHDPEDYGYTF. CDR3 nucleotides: TGTGCCAGCAGTTACCACGATCCAGAAGACTATGGCTACACCTTC.

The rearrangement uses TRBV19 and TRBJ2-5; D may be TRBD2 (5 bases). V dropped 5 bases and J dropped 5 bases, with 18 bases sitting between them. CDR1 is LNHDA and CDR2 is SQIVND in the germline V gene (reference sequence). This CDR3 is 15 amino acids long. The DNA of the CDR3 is TGTGCCAGTAGTCCTGGGAGCACCCGAGGGGAGACCCAGTACTTC. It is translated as CASSPGSTRGETQYF.

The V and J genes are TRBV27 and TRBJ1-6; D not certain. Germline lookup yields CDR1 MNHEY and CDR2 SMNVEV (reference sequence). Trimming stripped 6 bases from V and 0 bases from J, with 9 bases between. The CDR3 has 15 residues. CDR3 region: CASRGGSSYNSPLHF. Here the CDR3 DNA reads TGTGCCAGCAGGGGAGGGAGCTCCTATAATTCACCCCTCCACTTT.

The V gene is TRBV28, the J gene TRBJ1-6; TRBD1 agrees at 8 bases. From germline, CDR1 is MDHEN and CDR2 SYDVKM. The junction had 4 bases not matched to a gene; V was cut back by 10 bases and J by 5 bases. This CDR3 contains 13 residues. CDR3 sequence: CATRDRNNSPLHF. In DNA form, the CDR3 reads TGTGCCACCAGGGACAGGAATAATTCACCCCTCCACTTT.

The CDR3 DNA follows: TGTGCCTGGAGTGTACCTTTGCCGCGGGGGACCTACGAGCAGTACTTC. Translation: CAWSVPLPRGTYEQYF. V is TRBV30 and J is TRBJ2-7; 7 nucleotides align to TRBD2. The CDR3 totals 16 residues. Germline CDR1 GTSNPN, CDR2 SVGIG (reference sequence). Trimming at V came to 0 bases and at J to 2 bases, leaving 10 bases not matched to a gene.

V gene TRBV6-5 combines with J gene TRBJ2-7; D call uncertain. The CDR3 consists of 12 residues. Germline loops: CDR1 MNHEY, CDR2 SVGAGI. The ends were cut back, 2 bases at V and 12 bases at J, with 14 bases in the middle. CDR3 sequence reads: CASSYGLSGLYF. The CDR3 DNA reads TGTGCCAGCAGTTACGGCCTGTCTGGGCTGTACTTC.

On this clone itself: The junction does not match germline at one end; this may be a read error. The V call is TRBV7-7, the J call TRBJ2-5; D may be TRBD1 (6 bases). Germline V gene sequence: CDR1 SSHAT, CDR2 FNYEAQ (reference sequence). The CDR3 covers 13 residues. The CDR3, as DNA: TGTGCTAGCAGCTTCAACAGGGACCAGACCCAGTACTTC. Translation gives CASSFNRDQTQYF.

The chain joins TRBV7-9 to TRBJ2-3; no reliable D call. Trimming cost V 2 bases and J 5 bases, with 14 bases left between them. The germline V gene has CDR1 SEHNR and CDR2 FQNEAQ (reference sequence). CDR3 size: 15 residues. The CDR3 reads CASSLPPRLGDTQYF. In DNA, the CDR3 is TGTGCCAGCAGCTTACCCCCACGGCTAGGAGATACGCAGTATTTT. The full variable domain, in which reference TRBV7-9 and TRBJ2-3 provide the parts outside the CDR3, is DTGVSQNPRHKITKRGQNVTFRCDPISEHNRLYWYRQTLGQGPEFLTYFQNEAQLEKSRLLSDRFSAERPKGSFSTLEIQRTEQGDSAMYLCASSLPPRLGDTQYFGPGTRLTVL.

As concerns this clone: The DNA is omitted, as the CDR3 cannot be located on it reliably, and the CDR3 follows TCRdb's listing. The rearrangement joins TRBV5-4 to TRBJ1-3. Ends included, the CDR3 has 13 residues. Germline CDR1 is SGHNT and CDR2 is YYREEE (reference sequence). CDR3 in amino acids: CASSVGWGSPGSF.

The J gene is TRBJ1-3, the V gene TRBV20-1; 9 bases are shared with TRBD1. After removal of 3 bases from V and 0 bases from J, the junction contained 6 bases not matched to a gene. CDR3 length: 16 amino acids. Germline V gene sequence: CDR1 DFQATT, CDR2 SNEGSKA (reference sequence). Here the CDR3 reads CSASPGTGNSGNTIYF. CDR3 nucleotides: TGCAGTGCTAGTCCCGGGACAGGGAACTCTGGAAACACCATATATTTT.

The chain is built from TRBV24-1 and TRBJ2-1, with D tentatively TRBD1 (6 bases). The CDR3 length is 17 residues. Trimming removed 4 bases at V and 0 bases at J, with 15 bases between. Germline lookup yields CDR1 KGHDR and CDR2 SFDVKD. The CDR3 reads CATSDIAGTHSYNEQFF. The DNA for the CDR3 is TGTGCCACCAGTGACATAGCCGGGACACACTCCTACAATGAGCAGTTCTTC.

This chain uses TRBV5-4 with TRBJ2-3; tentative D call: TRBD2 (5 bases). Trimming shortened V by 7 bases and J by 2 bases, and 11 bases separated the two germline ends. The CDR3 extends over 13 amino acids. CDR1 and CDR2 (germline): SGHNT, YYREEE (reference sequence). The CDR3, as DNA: TGTGCCAGCGGACTTACCCACACAGATACGCAGTATTTT. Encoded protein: CASGLTHTDTQYF.

The CDR3 here is CASSSTLGWEAFF. CDR3 DNA sequence: TGTGCCAGCAGTTCAACACTGGGCTGGGAGGCTTTCTTT. The chain couples TRBV12-3 or TRBV12-4 to TRBJ1-1; D is ambiguous. V shed 4 bases and J shed 11 bases, with 17 bases lying between them. The CDR3 length is 13 residues.

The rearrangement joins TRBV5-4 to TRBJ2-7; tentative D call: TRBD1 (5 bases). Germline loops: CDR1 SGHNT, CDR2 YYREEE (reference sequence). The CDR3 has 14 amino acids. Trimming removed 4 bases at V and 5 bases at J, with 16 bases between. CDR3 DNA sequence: TGTGCCAGCAGCCTGGGGCAGGGTCGGCACGAGCAGTACTTC. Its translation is CASSLGQGRHEQYF.

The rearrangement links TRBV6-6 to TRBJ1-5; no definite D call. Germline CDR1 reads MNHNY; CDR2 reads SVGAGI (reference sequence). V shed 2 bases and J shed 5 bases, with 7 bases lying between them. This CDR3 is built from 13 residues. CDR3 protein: CASSYARDQPQHF. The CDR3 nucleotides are TGTGCCAGCAGTTACGCCCGGGATCAGCCCCAGCATTTT.

In DNA form, the CDR3 reads TGTGCCAGCAGCCAAGAACTAGCGGCCTCCTACAATGAGCAGTTCTTC. This translates into CASSQELAASYNEQFF. V is TRBV3-1 (or the pseudogene TRBV3-2) and J is TRBJ2-1; the match to TRBD2 covers 8 bases. The CDR3 spans 16 residues. Germline loops: CDR1 LGHDT, CDR2 YNNKEL (reference sequence). Germline trimming cut 0 bases from V and 0 bases from J; bases unmatched to any gene: 1.

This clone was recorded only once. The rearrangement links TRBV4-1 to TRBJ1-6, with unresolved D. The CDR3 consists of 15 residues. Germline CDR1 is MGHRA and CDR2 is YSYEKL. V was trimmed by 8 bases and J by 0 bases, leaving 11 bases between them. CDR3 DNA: TGCGCCAGCGCGGCGGGAGACTCCTATAATTCACCCCTCCACTTT. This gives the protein CASAAGDSYNSPLHF.

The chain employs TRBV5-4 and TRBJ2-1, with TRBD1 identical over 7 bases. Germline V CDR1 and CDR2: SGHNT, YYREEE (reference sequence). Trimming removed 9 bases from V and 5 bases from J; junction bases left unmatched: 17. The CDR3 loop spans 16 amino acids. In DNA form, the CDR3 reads TGTGCCACCTACCGGATGAGGGGGCACCGGAACAATGAGCAGTTCTTC. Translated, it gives CATYRMRGHRNNEQFF.

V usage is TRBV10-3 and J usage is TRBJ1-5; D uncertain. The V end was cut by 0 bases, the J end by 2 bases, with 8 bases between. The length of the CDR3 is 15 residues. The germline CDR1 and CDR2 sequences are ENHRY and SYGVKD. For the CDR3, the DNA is TGTGCCATCAGTGAGTCGGTTGTCGGCAATCAGCCCCAGCATTTT. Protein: CAISESVVGNQPQHF.